This T cell receptor beta chain was profiled in a study of T cell repertoires in cytomegalovirus infection. Study information: Newly reported HLA-C-restricted and thoroughly characterized HLA-B-restricted CMV epitopes were employed. The study's findings and limits: Summed frequency of public TCR beta families distinguished CMV carriers with the relevant HLA. HLA-C-restricted TCR beta clonotypes specific for CMV led the ex vivo response.

TCRdb passed the reads through MiXCR, listing each CDR3 protein once. The sample consists of 700,000 to 950,000 distinct CDR3 sequences, 32% of them appearing once. The V end was cut by 5 bases, the J end by 2 bases, with 17 bases between. Per germline, CDR1 LNHNV and CDR2 YYDKDF (reference sequence). This CDR3 is 16 amino acids long. Points on this clonotype: The antigen is unknown.

The TCR originated in a human donor in good health (CMV status not recorded). Some clones in this sample may be carry-over from other donors' samples. This chain uses TRBV15 with TRBJ2-3; D might be TRBD2 (5 bases). Material: cultured CD8+ T cells from PBMCs, obtained from culture after CMV antigen stimulation. The CDR3 DNA reads as TGTGCCACCAGCGGGATAGATAGCGAAGACACAGATACGCAGTATTTT. It yields the protein CATSGIDSEDTDTQYF.